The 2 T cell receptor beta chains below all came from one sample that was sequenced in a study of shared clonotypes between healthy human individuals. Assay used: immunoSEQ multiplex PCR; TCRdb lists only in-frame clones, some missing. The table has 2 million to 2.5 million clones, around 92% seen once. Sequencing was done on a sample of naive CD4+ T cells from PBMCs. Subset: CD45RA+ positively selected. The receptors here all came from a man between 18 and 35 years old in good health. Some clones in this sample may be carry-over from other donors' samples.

Here the CDR3 DNA reads TGCAGCGTTTCAGGGTTAGAAGCTTTCTTT. This encodes CSVSGLEAFF. The rearrangement uses TRBV29-1 and TRBJ1-1; the D gene is possibly TRBD1 (5 bases). Germline CDR1 SQVTM, CDR2 ANQGSEA. This CDR3 contains 10 residues. The V gene lost 5 bases and the J gene lost 8 bases, with 9 bases spanning the gap.

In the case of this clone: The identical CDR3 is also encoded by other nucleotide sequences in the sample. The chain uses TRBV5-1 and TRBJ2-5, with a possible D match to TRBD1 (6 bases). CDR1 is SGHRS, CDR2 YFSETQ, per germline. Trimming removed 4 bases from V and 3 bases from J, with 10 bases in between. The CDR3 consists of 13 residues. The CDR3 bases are TGCGCCAGCAGCCTCCCAGGGGAAGAGACCCAGTACTTC. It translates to CASSLPGEETQYF.